What follows is one TCR beta chain and its context. The antigen remains undetermined. The source of the sample is a study of OX40 agonist ivuxolimab in advanced cancers. Study at large: Patients received ivuxolimab, an agonistic anti-OX40 (CD134) antibody. At 0.01 to 10 mg/kg, ivuxolimab was administered intravenously to patients every 2 weeks.

This table comes from immunoSEQ multiplex PCR, and its TCRdb copy is limited to in-frame clones, with some not included. The table has approximately 80,000 clones, about 91% seen once. General study findings and limits: Averaging showed that CD8+ T cells had more expanded clones than CD4+ did.

The CDR3 runs to 16 residues. V lost 0 bases to trimming and J lost 3 bases, with 12 bases between them. Germline V gene sequence: CDR1 SGHRS, CDR2 YFSETQ. The J gene is TRBJ2-2, the V gene TRBV5-1; maybe TRBD2 (7 bases). The TCR sequence derives from an adult with an advanced solid tumor such as melanoma, head and neck, liver or kidney cancer. Here the sequenced sample was CD4+ or CD8+ T cells sorted from blood, taken in a trial of the OX40 agonist ivuxolimab. The CDR3 here is CASSLEGGGDTGELFF. CDR3 nucleotides: TGCGCCAGCAGCTTGGAAGGGGGAGGGGACACCGGGGAGCTGTTTTTT.